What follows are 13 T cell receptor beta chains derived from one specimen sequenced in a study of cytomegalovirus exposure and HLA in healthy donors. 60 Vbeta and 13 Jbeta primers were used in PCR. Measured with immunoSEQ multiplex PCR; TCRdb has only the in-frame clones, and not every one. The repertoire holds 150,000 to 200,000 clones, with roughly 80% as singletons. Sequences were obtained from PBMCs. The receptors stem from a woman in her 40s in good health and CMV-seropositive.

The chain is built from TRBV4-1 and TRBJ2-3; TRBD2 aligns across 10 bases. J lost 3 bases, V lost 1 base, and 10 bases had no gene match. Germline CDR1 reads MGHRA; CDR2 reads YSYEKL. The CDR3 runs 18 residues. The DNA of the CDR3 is TGCGCCAGCAGCCAAGTTCTAGCGGGAGTTCTATTTACAGATACGCAGTATTTT. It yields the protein CASSQVLAGVLFTDTQYF.

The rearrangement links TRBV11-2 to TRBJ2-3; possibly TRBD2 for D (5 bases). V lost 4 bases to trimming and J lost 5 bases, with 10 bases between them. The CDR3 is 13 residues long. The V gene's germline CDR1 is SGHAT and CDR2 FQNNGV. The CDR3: CASSSEGRDTQYF. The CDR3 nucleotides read TGTGCCAGCAGCTCCGAGGGTAGAGATACGCAGTATTTT.

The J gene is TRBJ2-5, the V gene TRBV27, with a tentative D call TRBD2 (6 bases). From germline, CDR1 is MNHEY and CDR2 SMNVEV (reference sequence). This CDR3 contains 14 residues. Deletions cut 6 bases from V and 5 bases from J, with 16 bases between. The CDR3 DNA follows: TGTGCCAGCAGCTTCCAGGGAGGCCCGGAGACCCAGTACTTC. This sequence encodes CASSFQGGPETQYF.

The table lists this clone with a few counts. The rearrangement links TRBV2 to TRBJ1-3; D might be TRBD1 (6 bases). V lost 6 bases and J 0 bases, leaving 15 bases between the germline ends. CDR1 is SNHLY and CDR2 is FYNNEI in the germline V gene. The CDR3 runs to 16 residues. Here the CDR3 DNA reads TGTGCCAGCAGCCTGGACAGCCCGAGCTCTGGAAACACCATATATTTT. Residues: CASSLDSPSSGNTIYF.

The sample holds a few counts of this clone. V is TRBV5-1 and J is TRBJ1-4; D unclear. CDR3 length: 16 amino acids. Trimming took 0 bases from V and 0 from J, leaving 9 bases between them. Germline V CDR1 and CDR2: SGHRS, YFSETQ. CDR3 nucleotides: TGCGCCAGCAGCTTGGGCGGAATTGCAACTAATGAAAAACTGTTTTTT. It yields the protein CASSLGGIATNEKLFF. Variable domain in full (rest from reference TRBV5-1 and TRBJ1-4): KAGVTQTPRYLIKTRGQQVTLSCSPISGHRSVSWYQQTPGQGLQFLFEYFSETQRNKGNFPGRFSGRQFSNSRSEMNVSTLELGDSALYLCASSLGGIATNEKLFFGSGTQLSVL.

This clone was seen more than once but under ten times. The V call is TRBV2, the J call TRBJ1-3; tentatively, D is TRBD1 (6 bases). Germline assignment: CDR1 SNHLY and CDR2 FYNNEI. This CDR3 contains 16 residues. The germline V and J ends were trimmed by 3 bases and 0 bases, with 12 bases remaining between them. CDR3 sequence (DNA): TGTGCCAGCAGTGAGGTCATAGGGGGCTCTGGAAACACCATATATTTT. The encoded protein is CASSEVIGGSGNTIYF.

The CDR3 DNA is TGTGCCACCCGCAGTGGGGGAGGGGCTTTCTTT. It translates to CATRSGGGAFF. The chain recombines TRBV7-8 with TRBJ1-1, with D possibly being TRBD1 (5 bases). The CDR3 has 11 amino acids. Trimming removed 10 bases from V and 11 bases from J, with 17 bases in between. Per germline, CDR1 SGHVS and CDR2 FQNEAQ.

This CDR3 reads CASSLGLAGEGYEQYF. CDR3 nucleotides: TGTGCCAGCAGCTTAGGACTAGCGGGAGAGGGGTACGAGCAGTACTTC. The V and J genes are TRBV7-6 and TRBJ2-7, with 12 nucleotides matching TRBD2. Germline lookup yields CDR1 SGHVS and CDR2 FNYEAQ. Losses at the gene ends were 1 base for V and 4 bases for J; bases not matched to a gene: 5. The CDR3 is made up of 16 amino acids.

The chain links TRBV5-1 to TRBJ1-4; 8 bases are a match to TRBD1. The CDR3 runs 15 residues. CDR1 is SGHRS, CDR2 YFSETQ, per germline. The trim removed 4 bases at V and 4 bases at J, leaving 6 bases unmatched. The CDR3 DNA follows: TGCGCCAGCAGCCCAAGAACAGGGGGTAATGAAAAACTGTTTTTT. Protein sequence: CASSPRTGGNEKLFF. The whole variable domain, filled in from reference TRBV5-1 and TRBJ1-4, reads KAGVTQTPRYLIKTRGQQVTLSCSPISGHRSVSWYQQTPGQGLQFLFEYFSETQRNKGNFPGRFSGRQFSNSRSEMNVSTLELGDSALYLCASSPRTGGNEKLFFGSGTQLSVL.

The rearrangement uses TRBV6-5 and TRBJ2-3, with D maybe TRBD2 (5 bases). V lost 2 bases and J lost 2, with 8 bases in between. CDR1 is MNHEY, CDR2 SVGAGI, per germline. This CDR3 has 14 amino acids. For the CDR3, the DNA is TGTGCCAGCAGTTACAGGGAGATCACAGATACGCAGTATTTT. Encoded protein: CASSYREITDTQYF.

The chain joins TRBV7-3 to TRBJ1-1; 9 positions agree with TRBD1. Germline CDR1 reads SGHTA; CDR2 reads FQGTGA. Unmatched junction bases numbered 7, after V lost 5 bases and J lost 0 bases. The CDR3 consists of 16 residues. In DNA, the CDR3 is TGTGCCAGCAGCCGAACAGGGGGCGAGGTGAACACTGAAGCTTTCTTT. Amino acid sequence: CASSRTGGEVNTEAFF.

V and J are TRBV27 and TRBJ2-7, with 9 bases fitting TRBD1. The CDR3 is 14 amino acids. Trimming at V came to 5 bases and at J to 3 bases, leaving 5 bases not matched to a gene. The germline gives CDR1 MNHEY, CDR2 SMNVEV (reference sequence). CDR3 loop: CASSTKGQGYEQYF. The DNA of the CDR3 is TGTGCCAGCAGTACAAAGGGACAGGGCTACGAGCAGTACTTC.

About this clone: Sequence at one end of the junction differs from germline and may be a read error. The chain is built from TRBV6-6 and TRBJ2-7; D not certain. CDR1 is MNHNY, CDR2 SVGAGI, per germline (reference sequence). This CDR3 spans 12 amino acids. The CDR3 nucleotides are TGTGCCAGCAGCCCTATCTCCAACGAGCAGTACTTC. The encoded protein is CASSPISNEQYF.